Presented here are 25 T cell receptor beta chains from one specimen sequenced in a study of shared clonotypes between healthy human individuals. Naive CD8 cells lacked CD45RO, underwent positive selection for CCR7 and left out terminally differentiated effector memory CD45RA+ cells. Libraries were prepared by immunoSEQ multiplex PCR; TCRdb keeps only in-frame clonotypes and omits some of them. The sample yields a few million clones, approximately 92% seen once. Sequencing was done on a sample of naive CD8+ T cells from PBMCs. The origin of the receptors is a man aged 18 to 35 in good health. Some clones in this sample may be carry-over from other donors' samples.

The chain is built from TRBV30 and TRBJ1-1; 10 positions agree with TRBD1. V gave up 4 bases and J gave up 7 bases; unmatched junction bases: 6. CDR3 size: 13 residues. CDR1 is GTSNPN, CDR2 SVGIG, per germline (reference sequence). In DNA form, the CDR3 reads TGTGCCTGGATGACAGGGGGCCCGATTGAAGCTTTCTTT. Translation gives CAWMTGGPIEAFF.

This chain uses TRBV5-4 with TRBJ1-2; a weak D match, TRBD1 (5 bases). The germline CDR1 and CDR2 sequences are SGHNT and YYREEE (reference sequence). Trimming left V 4 bases short and J 1 base short, with 11 bases between. The CDR3 runs to 14 residues. The CDR3 loop reads CASSIWTINYGYTF. The CDR3 DNA is TGTGCCAGCAGCATCTGGACAATTAACTATGGCTACACCTTC.

Note on this clone: The identical CDR3 is also encoded by other nucleotide sequences in the sample. This sequence joins TRBV20-1 and TRBJ2-7; perhaps TRBD1 as D (5 bases). Looked up from germline, CDR1 is DFQATT and CDR2 is SNEGSKA (reference sequence). The germline V and J ends were trimmed by 2 bases and 4 bases, with 6 bases remaining between them. CDR3 length: 11 amino acids. The CDR3 DNA reads TGCAGTGCTAGACAGGGTTACGAGCAGTACTTC. Residues: CSARQGYEQYF.

J is TRBJ2-3 and V is TRBV7-8; tentatively, D is TRBD1 (7 bases). This CDR3 contains 15 residues. The germline V gene has CDR1 SGHVS and CDR2 FQNEAQ. The V end lost 1 base, the J end lost 2 bases, and 10 bases lay between the germline ends. CDR3 sequence reads: CASSLGQGLTDTQYF. The CDR3 DNA reads as TGTGCCAGCAGCTTAGGACAGGGACTCACAGATACGCAGTATTTT. Using reference TRBV7-8 and TRBJ2-3 for the parts outside the CDR3, the full variable domain is GAGVSQSPRYKVAKRGQDVALRCDPISGHVSLFWYQQALGQGPEFLTYFQNEAQLDKSGLPSDRFFAERPEGSVSTLKIQRTQQEDSAVYLCASSLGQGLTDTQYFGPGTRLTVL.

The rearrangement uses TRBV30 and TRBJ2-1, with D uncertain. Germline CDR1 is GTSNPN and CDR2 is SVGIG (reference sequence). The length of the CDR3 is 15 residues. Trimming took 2 bases from V and 0 from J, leaving 11 bases between them. CDR3 region: CAWSSGFSSYNEQFF. CDR3 DNA sequence: TGTGCCTGGAGTTCCGGATTCAGCTCCTACAATGAGCAGTTCTTC.

Comments on this clone: Other DNA sequences in this specimen translate into the identical CDR3. V and J are TRBV9 and TRBJ1-3, with D uncertain. The germline CDR1 and CDR2 sequences are SGDLS and YYNGEE. With 3 bases removed from V and 7 bases from J, the gap between germline ends came to 8 bases. CDR3 length: 12 amino acids. CDR3 DNA sequence: TGTGCCAGCAGCGAATCGGGGAACACCATATATTTT. Translated: CASSESGNTIYF.

The table lists this clone with a count of one. The rearrangement joins TRBV9 to TRBJ2-3; 10 bases match TRBD1. The CDR3 is made up of 16 amino acids. J was trimmed by 4 bases and V by 3 bases; bases with no gene match: 8. In germline, CDR1 is SGDLS, CDR2 YYNGEE. CDR3 protein: CASSGSGTGVPDTQYF. The CDR3 coding sequence is TGTGCCAGCAGCGGTTCCGGGACAGGGGTGCCAGATACGCAGTATTTT.

This clone appeared once. This specimen includes other DNA sequences encoding the same CDR3. The genes are TRBV7-9 and TRBJ2-7; D gene unclear. V was pared by 3 bases and J by 0 bases, with 6 bases between. This CDR3 region has 13 residues. The germline V gene encodes CDR1 SEHNR and CDR2 FQNEAQ (reference sequence). CDR3 in amino acids: CASSLAASYEQYF. The CDR3 DNA reads as TGTGCCAGCAGCTTGGCGGCCTCCTACGAGCAGTACTTC.

This chain uses TRBV7-8 with TRBJ2-5; 9 bases agree with TRBD2. The ends lost 0 bases at V and 7 bases at J; junction bases unmatched: 6. CDR1 is SGHVS and CDR2 is FQNEAQ in the germline V gene. There are 15 residues in the CDR3. CDR3 loop: CASSLALSGSGTQYF. CDR3 nucleotide sequence: TGTGCCAGCAGCTTAGCCCTTAGCGGGAGTGGGACCCAGTACTTC.

The chain links TRBV7-6 to TRBJ2-7; D remains ambiguous. The CDR3 is 14 residues long. V lost 1 base to trimming and J lost 7 bases, with 14 bases between them. Germline CDR1 and CDR2: SGHVS and FNYEAQ. CDR3 sequence reads: CASSLDRIEKEQYF. The DNA of the CDR3 is TGTGCCAGCAGCTTAGATAGAATCGAGAAGGAGCAGTACTTC.

The chain combines TRBV4-3 with TRBJ2-1; 9 positions agree with TRBD1. Germline CDR1 and CDR2: LGHNA and YSLEER. The CDR3 contains 19 residues. Trimming cost V 1 base and J 12 bases; bases outside gene matches: 22. CDR3 bases: TGCGCCAGCAGCCAAGTTTACTTGGGGGACAGGGAATCTCTGGCGGTGCAGTTCTTC. Protein: CASSQVYLGDRESLAVQFF.

The chain uses TRBV19 and TRBJ2-3; TRBD2 matches 10 bases. From germline, CDR1 is LNHDA and CDR2 SQIVND (reference sequence). The CDR3 loop spans 18 amino acids. The junction had 10 bases not matched to a gene; V was cut back by 2 bases and J by 2 bases. Here the CDR3 DNA reads TGTGCCAGTAGTATAAACCCCCGGACTAGCGGATTCACAGATACGCAGTATTTT. Translation: CASSINPRTSGFTDTQYF.

The CDR3 spells CASRPSGVYEQYF. The DNA for the CDR3 is TGTGCCAGCAGGCCTAGCGGAGTCTACGAGCAGTACTTC. The gene calls are TRBV28 and TRBJ2-5, with 7 bases fitting TRBD2. TRBJ2-7 matches the DNA end more closely, so the J call is doubtful. The CDR3 is 13 residues long. Germline V lookup: CDR1 MDHEN, CDR2 SYDVKM.

The rearrangement joins TRBV27 to TRBJ2-7; 12 bases are a match to TRBD2. Germline V gene data show CDR1 as MNHEY and CDR2 as SMNVEV (reference sequence). This CDR3 contains 17 residues. J gave up 1 base and V 4 bases, and 8 bases lay outside the gene matches. The CDR3 DNA is TGTGCCAGCAGTTCAACGACTAGCGGGAGTGAATCCTACGAGCAGTACTTC. It translates to CASSSTTSGSESYEQYF.

V is TRBV19 and J is TRBJ1-5, with a weak D call TRBD1 (5 bases). Deletions cut 8 bases from V and 0 bases from J, with 20 bases between. This CDR3 has 17 residues. The germline V gene has CDR1 LNHDA and CDR2 SQIVND (reference sequence). The CDR3 sequence is CASLGGRWADSNQPQHF. The CDR3 DNA reads TGTGCCAGTCTGGGGGGTCGATGGGCAGATAGCAATCAGCCCCAGCATTTT.

The rearrangement links TRBV29-1 to TRBJ2-7, with 8 bases aligning to TRBD1. The CDR3 totals 16 residues. Germline V CDR1 and CDR2: SQVTM, ANQGSEA. Trimming at V came to 0 bases and at J to 3 bases, leaving 10 bases not matched to a gene. CDR3 DNA sequence: TGCAGCGTTGAAGAGAGTAGACAGGGGTCTATCTACGAGCAGTACTTC. Its translation: CSVEESRQGSIYEQYF.

The chain combines TRBV28 with TRBJ2-7, with TRBD1 identical over 9 bases. The junction had 12 bases not matched to a gene; V was cut back by 6 bases and J by 6 bases. The CDR3 spans 15 residues. Germline V gene lookup returns CDR1 MDHEN and CDR2 SYDVKM. The CDR3 spells CASSPGTGPFVEQYF. The CDR3 DNA follows: TGTGCCAGCAGCCCCGGGACAGGGCCCTTTGTCGAGCAGTACTTC. The full variable domain, rest sourced from reference TRBV28 and TRBJ2-7, is DVKVTQSSRYLVKRTGEKVFLECVQDMDHENMFWYRQDPGLGLRLIYFSYDVKMKEKGDIPEGYSVSREKKERFSLILESASTNQTSMYLCASSPGTGPFVEQYFGPGTRLTVT.

Comment on this clone: Other DNA sequences in this specimen translate into the identical CDR3. The chain is built from TRBV19 and TRBJ1-5; D remains ambiguous. The CDR3 has 15 amino acids. V lost 3 bases and J lost 0, with 9 bases in between. Germline values: CDR1 LNHDA, CDR2 SQIVND (reference sequence). The CDR3 region has the DNA TGTGCCAGTAGTATTATGGGGTATAGCAATCAGCCCCAGCATTTT. Encoded protein: CASSIMGYSNQPQHF.

This clone was observed a few times. The chain links TRBV7-9 to TRBJ1-1; a possible D gene is TRBD1 (5 bases). The CDR3 extends over 14 amino acids. The germline V gene has CDR1 SEHNR and CDR2 FQNEAQ (reference sequence). Trimming cost V 0 bases and J 4 bases, with 9 bases left between them. Here the CDR3 DNA reads TGTGCCAGCAGCTTAGCGGCGGGGACCACTGAAGCTTTCTTT. Protein sequence: CASSLAAGTTEAFF.

This chain links TRBV14 with TRBJ2-6, with D tentatively TRBD2 (6 bases). The CDR3 is made up of 17 amino acids. Trimming stripped 4 bases from V and 1 base from J, with 14 bases between. Germline V CDR1 and CDR2: SGHDN, FVKESK. The CDR3 loop is CASSPLRELSGANVLTF. CDR3 sequence (DNA): TGTGCCAGCAGCCCTCTTCGGGAGTTGTCTGGGGCCAACGTCCTGACTTTC.

CDR3 amino acids: CASSQDSGKHTEAFF. The CDR3 bases are TGCGCCAGCAGCCAAGATTCAGGGAAGCACACTGAAGCTTTCTTT. The chain joins TRBV4-1 to TRBJ1-1, with D perhaps TRBD1 (5 bases). Trimming left V 0 bases short and J 3 bases short, with 11 bases between. The germline CDR1 and CDR2 sequences are MGHRA and YSYEKL. This CDR3 contains 15 residues.

The V call is TRBV6-5, the J call TRBJ2-7, with TRBD2 as a possible D gene (6 bases). The CDR3 has 15 residues. From germline, CDR1 is MNHEY and CDR2 SVGAGI. V was clipped by 2 bases and J by 0 bases, with 11 bases between them. CDR3 sequence: CASSYAWGDSYEQYF. The DNA of the CDR3 is TGTGCCAGCAGTTACGCCTGGGGGGACTCCTACGAGCAGTACTTC.

The chain combines TRBV9 with TRBJ2-5, with 8 bases aligning to TRBD1. Germline V gives CDR1 SGDLS, CDR2 YYNGEE. This CDR3 is 18 amino acids long. The ends lost 0 bases at V and 1 base at J; junction bases unmatched: 11. CDR3 in amino acids: CASSVGQGPSVPQETQYF. CDR3 bases: TGTGCCAGCAGCGTAGGACAGGGGCCCAGTGTCCCCCAAGAGACCCAGTACTTC.

The chain couples TRBV27 to TRBJ2-7; 8 bases map to TRBD1. The CDR3 extends over 14 amino acids. The junction had 9 bases not matched to a gene; V was cut back by 8 bases and J by 3 bases. In germline, CDR1 is MNHEY, CDR2 SMNVEV (reference sequence). The CDR3 coding sequence is TGTGCCAGCCGCACCGGGACAGGAGTCTACGAGCAGTACTTC. Amino acid sequence: CASRTGTGVYEQYF.

The chain has TRBV6-5 and TRBJ2-7, with TRBD2 matching over 7 bases. This CDR3 region has 16 residues. V was pared by 0 bases and J by 0 bases, with 5 bases of the junction left unmatched. Germline V gives CDR1 MNHEY, CDR2 SVGAGI. DNA of the CDR3: TGTGCCAGCAGTTACTCGTGGCGGGAGAGCTCCTACGAGCAGTACTTC. Translated, it gives CASSYSWRESSYEQYF.